This TCR beta chain is from a study of shared T cell receptors in the human thymus. TCRdb's table, derived via immunoSEQ multiplex PCR, lists solely in-frame clones and lacks some. The sample has some 700,000 clones, approximately 83% seen once. This clone was detected only once. In addition, the sample was reused for a study of human thymus T cells. That source reports: The source of the thymus tissue was resections taken during corrective heart surgery.

Sequencing was done on a sample of thymocytes. This TCR was sampled from a girl under three years old with a congenital heart defect.

The CDR3 is CASSQGQGAGNTIYF. The DNA of the CDR3 is TGCGCCAGCAGCCAAGGACAGGGGGCTGGAAACACCATATATTTT. The chain carries TRBV4-3 and TRBJ1-3; TRBD1 aligns across 9 bases. Trimming removed 1 base from V and 2 bases from J; junction bases left unmatched: 0. The CDR3 sequence is 15 residues long. Germline CDR1 reads LGHNA; CDR2 reads YSLEER.